The present T cell receptor beta chain was sequenced within a study of T cells in localized non-small cell lung cancer. Overall study results and limits: Within adjacent lung there appeared a median approximately 59 of the top 100 tumor clones. Only one tumor region was sequenced, so heterogeneity remains possible. Clonality peaked in uninvolved adjacent lung rather than tumor. Prolonged overall survival went with higher T cell density in the blood.

On this clone itself: The target antigen is unknown.

V was cut by 4 bases and J by 6 bases, with 5 bases left in between. Looked up from germline, CDR1 is SGHRS and CDR2 is YFSETQ. The CDR3 loop spans 11 amino acids. Data came from immunoSEQ multiplex PCR; TCRdb stores just in-frame clones and leaves some out. The sample carries roughly 48,000 clones, approximately 80% recorded once. This specimen was peripheral blood, taken before any cancer treatment. The genes are TRBV5-1 and TRBJ2-1; D unclear. This receptor was identified in a man aged 40 to 69 with stage I squamous cell lung carcinoma. The CDR3 nucleotides read TGCGCCAGCAGCCAAGCCAATGAGCAGTTCTTC. This translates into CASSQANEQFF.